Listed here are 30 T cell receptor beta chains from one sample, sequenced in a study of CD8+CD57+ T cells in acquired aplastic anemia. Flow cytometry had shown expanded CD8+CD57+ cells in the patients chosen for sequencing. Using genomic DNA as the template, TCR beta VDJ and CDR3 profiling was carried out. TCRdb passed the reads through MiXCR, listing each CDR3 protein once. This table has about 200,000 distinct CDR3 sequences, less than 75% appearing once. The sequencing input was sorted CD4+, CD8+, or CD8+CD57+ T cells (not recorded which) from PBMCs. The receptors shown here come from a human donor with aplastic anemia.

This clonotype was counted between two and nine times. The chain recombines TRBV7-2 with TRBJ2-7, with TRBD2 matching 16 bases. J was trimmed by 3 bases and V by 5 bases; bases with no gene match: 10. This CDR3 has 18 residues. Per the germline V gene, CDR1 is SGHTA and CDR2 is FQGNSA. The CDR3 is CASSPTGTSGRGNYEQYF. The CDR3 nucleotides read TGTGCCAGCAGCCCTACCGGGACTAGCGGGAGGGGGAACTACGAGCAGTACTTC.

This clonotype was counted at least ten times. The J gene is TRBJ2-1, the V gene TRBV5-5, with 7 positions matching TRBD1. This CDR3 region has 15 residues. V lost 0 bases and J lost 3; bases outside the gene matches: 3. The germline V gene has CDR1 SGHKS and CDR2 YYEKEE (reference sequence). Written as DNA, the CDR3 is TGTGCCAGCAGCTTGGAGGGGGCTGGCTACAATGAGCAGTTCTTC. Its protein is CASSLEGAGYNEQFF.

V is TRBV4-1 and J is TRBJ2-7, with 9 bases that match TRBD1. J lost 2 bases, V lost 2 bases, and 4 bases had no gene match. The CDR3 has 15 amino acids. The germline CDR1 and CDR2 sequences are MGHRA and YSYEKL. CDR3: CASSQLGQGPYEQYF. DNA for the CDR3: TGCGCCAGCAGCCAACTGGGACAGGGTCCCTACGAGCAGTACTTC.

V gene TRBV6-1 combines with J gene TRBJ1-6; D remains ambiguous. The germline gives CDR1 MNHNS, CDR2 SASEGT. The CDR3 has 13 residues. Trimming took 3 bases from V and 10 from J, leaving 10 bases between them. The CDR3 loop reads CASSEVHGSPLHF. Here the CDR3 DNA reads TGTGCCAGCAGTGAGGTACACGGCTCACCCCTCCACTTT.

The chain is built from TRBV29-1 and TRBJ2-5, with 12 bases identical to TRBD2. Trimming at V came to 7 bases and at J to 5 bases, leaving 5 bases not matched to a gene. CDR1 and CDR2 from the germline V gene are SQVTM and ANQGSEA. The CDR3 extends over 13 amino acids. CDR3 amino acids: CSETSGRRETQYF. The CDR3 DNA follows: TGCAGCGAAACTAGCGGGAGGAGGGAGACCCAGTACTTC.

The rearrangement joins TRBV29-1 to TRBJ1-1; no firm D call. CDR1 is SQVTM, CDR2 ANQGSEA, per germline. This CDR3 comprises 12 residues. V dropped 3 bases and J dropped 6 bases, with 11 bases sitting between them. CDR3 protein: CSVEVGVPEAFF. The CDR3 DNA sequence: TGCAGCGTTGAGGTGGGCGTCCCTGAAGCTTTCTTT. Supplemented by reference TRBV29-1 and TRBJ1-1, the full variable domain reads SAVISQKPSRDICQRGTSLTIQCQVDSQVTMMFWYRQQPGQSLTLIATANQGSEATYESGFVIDKFPISRPNLTFSTLTVSNMSPEDSSIYLCSVEVGVPEAFFGQGTRLTVV.

The chain recombines TRBV25-1 with TRBJ2-7; TRBD2 matches 9 bases. V was clipped by 4 bases and J by 5 bases; unmatched bases: 12. CDR3 size: 16 residues. Germline CDR1 and CDR2: MGHDK and SYGVNS. The CDR3 coding sequence is TGTGCCAGCAGTGGTCATAGCGGGAGAGGGTTCGACGAGCAGTACTTC. It specifies CASSGHSGRGFDEQYF.

J is TRBJ1-5 and V is TRBV7-8; D gene unclear. Per the germline V gene, CDR1 is SGHVS and CDR2 is FQNEAQ. This CDR3 has 14 amino acids. V was pared by 5 bases and J by 6 bases, with 14 bases between. CDR3 bases: TGTGCCAGCAGCCTTCACTTATTTTCTCAGCCCCAGCATTTT. As protein: CASSLHLFSQPQHF.

This chain connects TRBV15 to TRBJ1-1; D gene ambiguous. V shed 1 base and J shed 0 bases, with 6 bases lying between them. The CDR3 has 14 amino acids. Germline V lookup: CDR1 LNHNV, CDR2 YYDKDF (reference sequence). The CDR3 DNA reads TGTGCCACCAGCAGAGCAACCATGAACACTGAAGCTTTCTTT. This translates into CATSRATMNTEAFF.

The J gene is TRBJ2-6, the V gene TRBV25-1; 10 bases map to TRBD1. Trimming took 4 bases from V and 0 from J; bases not matched to a gene: 12. The CDR3 is 20 amino acids. In germline, CDR1 is MGHDK, CDR2 SYGVNS. The CDR3 loop reads CASSGPEGQGGLSGANVLTF. The CDR3, as DNA: TGTGCCAGCAGTGGGCCCGAAGGACAGGGGGGGCTCTCTGGGGCCAACGTCCTGACTTTC.

The chain employs TRBV7-2 and TRBJ1-6; no reliable D call. Per germline, CDR1 SGHTA and CDR2 FQGNSA. V was trimmed by 3 bases and J by 8 bases, leaving 8 bases between them. This CDR3 has 13 residues. The chain's CDR3 is CASSFDGDSPLHF. CDR3 DNA: TGTGCCAGCAGCTTTGACGGCGATTCACCCCTCCACTTT.

The rearrangement joins TRBV20-1 to TRBJ1-5; a possible D gene is TRBD1 (5 bases). Germline V gene lookup returns CDR1 DFQATT and CDR2 SNEGSKA (reference sequence). The CDR3 contains 15 residues. V lost 1 base and J 1 base, leaving 11 bases between the germline ends. CDR3 loop: CSARAGGRSNQPQHF. As DNA, the CDR3 is TGCAGTGCTAGAGCCGGGGGAAGGAGCAATCAGCCCCAGCATTTT.

This clonotype was counted a single time. This sequence joins TRBV10-3 and TRBJ2-1; the D is unclear. The germline V gene has CDR1 ENHRY and CDR2 SYGVKD. The CDR3 has 10 residues. Deletions cut 7 bases from V and 5 bases from J, with 3 bases between. CDR3 DNA sequence: TGTGCCATCATCAACAATGAGCAGTTCTTC. Amino acids: CAIINNEQFF.

This chain links TRBV20-1 with TRBJ2-1, with 9 bases lining up with TRBD2. The V gene end was trimmed by 0 bases and the J gene end by 5 bases; junction bases not matched to a gene: 5. CDR1 and CDR2 from the germline V gene are DFQATT and SNEGSKA (reference sequence). The CDR3 spans 15 residues. The CDR3 DNA reads as TGCAGTGCTAGAGACCCCGCGGGAGGGGACAATGAGCAGTTCTTC. Its protein is CSARDPAGGDNEQFF.

This clonotype was seen a handful of times. The J gene is TRBJ1-6, the V gene TRBV9; weak D call: TRBD1 (5 bases). Germline V gene data show CDR1 as SGDLS and CDR2 as YYNGEE. This CDR3 is built from 13 residues. The V end lost 4 bases, the J end lost 12 bases, and 14 bases lay between the germline ends. The CDR3 bases are TGTGCCAGCAGCTTCGGGGCCTTTGGACCCCTCCACTTT. Its protein is CASSFGAFGPLHF.

V is TRBV4-3 and J is TRBJ1-1; D not certain. This CDR3 region has 13 residues. The ends were cut back, 0 bases at V and 3 bases at J, with 5 bases in the middle. In germline, CDR1 is LGHNA, CDR2 YSLEER. CDR3: CASSQESHTEAFF. CDR3 in DNA: TGCGCCAGCAGCCAAGAAAGTCACACTGAAGCTTTCTTT.

In this sample, this clonotype turned up a few times. This chain joins TRBV15 and TRBJ2-1; TRBD2 matches at 8 bases. This CDR3 contains 17 residues. V trimming: 3 bases; J trimming: 7 bases; junction bases outside the gene matches: 14. CDR1 and CDR2 (germline): LNHNV, YYDKDF (reference sequence). The CDR3 reads CATSSPPGTRSLNEQFF. CDR3 in DNA: TGTGCCACCAGCAGCCCTCCCGGGACTAGATCCCTTAATGAGCAGTTCTTC.

J is TRBJ2-5 and V is TRBV10-3; possibly TRBD1 for D (5 bases). The germline gives CDR1 ENHRY, CDR2 SYGVKD. This CDR3 comprises 15 residues. V lost 0 bases and J lost 5, with 13 bases in between. Here the CDR3 DNA reads TGTGCCATCAGTGAGTCAGGGGTCCTGGGGGAGACCCAGTACTTC. Translated: CAISESGVLGETQYF.

Here the CDR3 DNA reads TGTGCCAGTAGTGTCGGGGGCTATGAGCAGTTCTTC. It encodes CASSVGGYEQFF. The rearrangement joins TRBV19 to TRBJ2-1; D is perhaps TRBD1 or TRBD2 (6 bases each). Trimming shortened V by 5 bases and J by 8 bases, and 10 bases separated the two germline ends. Germline V lookup: CDR1 LNHDA, CDR2 SQIVND (reference sequence). The CDR3 runs to 12 residues.

CDR3 DNA sequence: TGTGCCAGCAGCCCCCGCTGGGGTTCTTTTGGAAACACCATATATTTT. Protein product: CASSPRWGSFGNTIYF. This chain joins TRBV9 and TRBJ1-3; no clear D. CDR1 and CDR2 from the germline V gene are SGDLS and YYNGEE. The CDR3 is made up of 16 amino acids. V was cut by 4 bases and J by 3 bases, with 17 bases left in between.

The V gene is TRBV10-2, the J gene TRBJ1-5, with 7 positions matching TRBD1. V was pared by 0 bases and J by 4 bases, with 6 bases of the junction left unmatched. Germline V gene lookup returns CDR1 WSHSY and CDR2 SAAADI. The CDR3 runs 16 residues. As DNA, the CDR3 is TGCGCCAGCAGTGAGTCCAGGGGGGCGTCGAATCAGCCCCAGCATTTT. Amino acids: CASSESRGASNQPQHF.

This clonotype was seen more than once but under ten times. The chain uses TRBV24-1 and TRBJ2-7, with D tentatively TRBD2 (6 bases). This CDR3 is 16 amino acids long. The V end lost 4 bases, the J end lost 3 bases, and 18 bases lay between the germline ends. The germline CDR1 and CDR2 sequences are KGHDR and SFDVKD. The chain's CDR3 is CATSEATGVGGYEQYF. The DNA of the CDR3 is TGTGCCACCAGTGAGGCGACGGGGGTTGGGGGCTACGAGCAGTACTTC.

This chain links TRBV12-3 or TRBV12-4 with TRBJ1-4; possibly TRBD1 for D (6 bases). V was clipped by 4 bases and J by 7 bases, with 10 bases between them. The CDR3 runs 13 residues. The CDR3 coding sequence is TGTGCCAGCAGTTGGGACAAGGGTGAAAAACTGTTTTTT. Amino acids: CASSWDKGEKLFF.

The chain uses TRBV7-9 and TRBJ1-1; D may be TRBD1 (5 bases). This CDR3 comprises 14 residues. CDR1 is SEHNR, CDR2 FQNEAQ, per germline (reference sequence). Trimming left V 6 bases short and J 3 bases short, with 14 bases between. For the CDR3, the DNA is TGTGCCAGCAGACACAGGTTTGAAGACACTGAAGCTTTCTTT. Its protein is CASRHRFEDTEAFF.

This chain uses TRBV24-1 with TRBJ2-5; perhaps TRBD2 as D (6 bases). CDR1 is KGHDR and CDR2 is SFDVKD in the germline V gene. The germline V and J ends were trimmed by 1 base and 2 bases, with 16 bases remaining between them. The CDR3 totals 17 residues. The CDR3 is CATSDFGDWRGQETQYF. The CDR3 coding sequence is TGTGCCACCAGTGATTTCGGAGACTGGCGGGGACAAGAGACCCAGTACTTC.

The V gene is TRBV29-1, the J gene TRBJ1-6; 7 positions match TRBD1. CDR1 is SQVTM, CDR2 ANQGSEA, per germline. Trimming at V came to 5 bases and at J to 7 bases, leaving 8 bases not matched to a gene. The CDR3 length is 14 residues. CDR3 bases: TGCAGCGTTTCCCAGGGGGGGGGGAATTCACCCCTCCACTTT. It translates to CSVSQGGGNSPLHF.

This clonotype appeared a few times. The chain couples TRBV7-9 to TRBJ2-3; D gene ambiguous. This CDR3 has 15 residues. Trimming took 1 base from V and 1 from J, leaving 9 bases between them. The germline V gene encodes CDR1 SEHNR and CDR2 FQNEAQ (reference sequence). CDR3 coding DNA: TGTGCCAGCAGCTTAGACCTGACGGGCACAGATACGCAGTATTTT. It codes for CASSLDLTGTDTQYF. Based on the CDR3 plus reference TRBV7-9 and TRBJ2-3, the full variable domain is DTGVSQNPRHKITKRGQNVTFRCDPISEHNRLYWYRQTLGQGPEFLTYFQNEAQLEKSRLLSDRFSAERPKGSFSTLEIQRTEQGDSAMYLCASSLDLTGTDTQYFGPGTRLTVL.

This clonotype came up a few times. J is TRBJ2-3 and V is TRBV29-1, with 7 bases matching TRBD2. The germline CDR1 and CDR2 sequences are SQVTM and ANQGSEA. The CDR3 is 13 amino acids. J lost 5 bases, V lost 3 bases, and 5 bases had no gene match. DNA of the CDR3: TGCAGCGTTGAGGCGGGGGTTAGAGATACGCAGTATTTT. Its translation: CSVEAGVRDTQYF.

V and J are TRBV24-1 and TRBJ2-5, with TRBD1 matching 7 bases. V lost 4 bases to trimming and J lost 5 bases; unmatched junction nucleotides: 6. The CDR3 runs 14 residues. CDR1 and CDR2 (germline): KGHDR, SFDVKD. CDR3: CATSEETGRETQYF. The CDR3 nucleotides are TGTGCCACCAGTGAGGAGACAGGGCGGGAGACCCAGTACTTC.

This chain joins TRBV5-1 and TRBJ2-2, with 11 positions matching TRBD1. V lost 4 bases, J lost 5 bases, and 4 bases stayed unmatched. The CDR3 runs 15 residues. Germline lookup yields CDR1 SGHRS and CDR2 YFSETQ. CDR3 protein: CASSPRDRGTGELFF. In DNA, the CDR3 is TGCGCCAGCAGCCCACGGGACAGGGGGACCGGGGAGCTGTTTTTT.